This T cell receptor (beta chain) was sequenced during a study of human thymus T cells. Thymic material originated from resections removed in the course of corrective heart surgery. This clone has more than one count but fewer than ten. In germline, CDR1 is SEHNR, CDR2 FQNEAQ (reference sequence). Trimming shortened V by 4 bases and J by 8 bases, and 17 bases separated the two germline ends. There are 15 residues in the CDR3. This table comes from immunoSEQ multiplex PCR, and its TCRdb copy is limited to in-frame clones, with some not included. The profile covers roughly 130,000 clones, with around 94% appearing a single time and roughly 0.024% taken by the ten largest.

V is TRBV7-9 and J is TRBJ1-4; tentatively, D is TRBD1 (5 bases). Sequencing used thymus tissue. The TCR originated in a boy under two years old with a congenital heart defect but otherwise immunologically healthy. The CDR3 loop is CASSSGPTVGEKLFF. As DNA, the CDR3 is TGTGCCAGCAGCTCCGGGCCGACAGTTGGCGAAAAACTGTTTTTT.